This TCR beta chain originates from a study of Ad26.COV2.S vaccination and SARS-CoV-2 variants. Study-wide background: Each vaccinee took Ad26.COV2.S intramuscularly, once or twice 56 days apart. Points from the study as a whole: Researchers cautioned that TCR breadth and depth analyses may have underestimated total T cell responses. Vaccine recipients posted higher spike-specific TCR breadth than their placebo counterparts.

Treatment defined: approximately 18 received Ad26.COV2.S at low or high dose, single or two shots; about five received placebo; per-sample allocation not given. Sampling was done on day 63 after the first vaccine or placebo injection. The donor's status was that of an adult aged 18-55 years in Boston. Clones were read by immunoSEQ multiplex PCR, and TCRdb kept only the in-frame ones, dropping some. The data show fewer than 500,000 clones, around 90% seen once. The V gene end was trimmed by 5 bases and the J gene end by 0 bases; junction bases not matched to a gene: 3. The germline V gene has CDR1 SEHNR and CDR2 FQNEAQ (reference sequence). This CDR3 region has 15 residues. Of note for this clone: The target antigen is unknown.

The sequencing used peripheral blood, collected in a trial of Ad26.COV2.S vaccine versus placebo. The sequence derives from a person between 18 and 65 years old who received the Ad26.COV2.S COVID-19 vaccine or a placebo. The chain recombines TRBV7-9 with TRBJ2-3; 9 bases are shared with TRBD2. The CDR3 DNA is TGTGCCAGCAGCGTCGGGACTAGCAGCACAGATACGCAGTATTTT. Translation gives CASSVGTSSTDTQYF.